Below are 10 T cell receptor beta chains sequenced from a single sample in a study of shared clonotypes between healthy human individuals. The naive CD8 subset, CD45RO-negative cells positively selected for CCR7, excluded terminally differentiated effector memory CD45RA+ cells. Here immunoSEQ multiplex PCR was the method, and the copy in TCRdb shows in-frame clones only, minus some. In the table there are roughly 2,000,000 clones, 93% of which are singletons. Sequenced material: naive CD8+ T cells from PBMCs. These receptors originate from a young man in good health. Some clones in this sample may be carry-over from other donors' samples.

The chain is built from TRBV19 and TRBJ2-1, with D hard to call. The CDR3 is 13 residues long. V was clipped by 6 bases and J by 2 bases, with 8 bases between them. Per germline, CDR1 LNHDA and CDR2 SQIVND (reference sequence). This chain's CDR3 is CASRPGAYNEQFF. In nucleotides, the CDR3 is TGTGCCAGTAGGCCCGGAGCCTACAATGAGCAGTTCTTC.

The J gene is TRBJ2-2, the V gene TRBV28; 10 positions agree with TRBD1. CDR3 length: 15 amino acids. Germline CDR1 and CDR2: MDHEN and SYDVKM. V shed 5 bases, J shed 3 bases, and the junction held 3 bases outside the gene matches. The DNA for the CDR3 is TGTGCCAGCAGTGACAGGGGGCAGGACACCGGGGAGCTGTTTTTT. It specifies CASSDRGQDTGELFF.

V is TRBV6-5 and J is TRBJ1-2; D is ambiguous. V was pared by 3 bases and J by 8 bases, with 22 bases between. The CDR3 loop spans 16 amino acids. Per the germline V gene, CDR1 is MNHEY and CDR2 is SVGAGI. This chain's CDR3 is CASSYTLDLRERGYTF. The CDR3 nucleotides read TGTGCCAGCAGTTATACCCTGGACCTACGGGAGCGAGGCTACACCTTC.

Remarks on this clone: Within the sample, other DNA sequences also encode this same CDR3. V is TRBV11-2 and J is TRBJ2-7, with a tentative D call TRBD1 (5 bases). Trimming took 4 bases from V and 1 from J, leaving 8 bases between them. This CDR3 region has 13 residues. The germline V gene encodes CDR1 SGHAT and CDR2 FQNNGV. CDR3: CASSSPGSYEQYF. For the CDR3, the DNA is TGTGCCAGCAGCTCCCCAGGGTCCTACGAGCAGTACTTC.

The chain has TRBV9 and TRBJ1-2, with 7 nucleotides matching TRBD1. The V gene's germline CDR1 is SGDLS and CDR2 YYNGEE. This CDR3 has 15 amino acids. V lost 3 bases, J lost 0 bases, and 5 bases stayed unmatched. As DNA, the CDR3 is TGTGCCAGCAGCGGACAGGGACTAGCTAACTATGGCTACACCTTC. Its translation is CASSGQGLANYGYTF.

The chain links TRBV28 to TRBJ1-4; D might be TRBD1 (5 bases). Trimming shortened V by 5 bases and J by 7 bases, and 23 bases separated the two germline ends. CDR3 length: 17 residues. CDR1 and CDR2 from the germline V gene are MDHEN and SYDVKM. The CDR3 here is CASSPPVRRDVGEKLFF. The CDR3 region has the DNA TGTGCCAGCAGTCCCCCCGTGCGGCGGGACGTGGGTGAAAAACTGTTTTTT.

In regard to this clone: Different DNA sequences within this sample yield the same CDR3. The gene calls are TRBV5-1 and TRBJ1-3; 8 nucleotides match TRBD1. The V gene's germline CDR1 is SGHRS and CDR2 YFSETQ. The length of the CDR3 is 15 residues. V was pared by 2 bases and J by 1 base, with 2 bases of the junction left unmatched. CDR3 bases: TGCGCCAGCAGCTTAGACAGGGGATCTGGAAACACCATATATTTT. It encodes CASSLDRGSGNTIYF.

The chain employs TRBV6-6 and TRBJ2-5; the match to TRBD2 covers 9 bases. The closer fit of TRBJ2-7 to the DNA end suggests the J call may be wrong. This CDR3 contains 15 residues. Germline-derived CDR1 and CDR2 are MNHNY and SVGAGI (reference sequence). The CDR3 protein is CASNTVPREGYEQYF. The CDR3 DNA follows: TGTGCCAGCAACACCGTCCCGCGGGAGGGTTACGAGCAGTACTTC.

The CDR3 nucleotides read TGTGCCAGCAGTTTCTCGGGACACAGGGGTATAGGCACCGGGGAGCTGTTTTTT. Translated, it gives CASSFSGHRGIGTGELFF. The gene calls are TRBV28 and TRBJ2-2; 7 nucleotides agree with TRBD1. V dropped 3 bases and J dropped 4; count of bases not matched to a gene: 14. This CDR3 comprises 18 residues. Germline lookup yields CDR1 MDHEN and CDR2 SYDVKM.

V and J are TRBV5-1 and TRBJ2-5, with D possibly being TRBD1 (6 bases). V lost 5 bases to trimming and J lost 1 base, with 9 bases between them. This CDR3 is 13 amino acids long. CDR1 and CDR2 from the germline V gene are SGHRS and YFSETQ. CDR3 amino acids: CASRPDSQETQYF. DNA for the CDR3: TGCGCCAGCAGACCGGACAGCCAAGAGACCCAGTACTTC.